The 28 T cell receptor beta chains given below trace back to one sample, sequenced in a study of T cells after yellow fever vaccination. TCRdb recomputed calls from the 5' RACE reads with MiXCR, one row per CDR3 protein. The sample includes around 30,000 distinct CDR3 sequences, around 4.6% of them seen just once. This sample comprised CD8+ T cells sorted from PBMCs, obtained 10 days after the yellow fever booster vaccination. The receptors shown here come from a man aged 30 to 39 who received the YFV17D yellow fever vaccine.

This clonotype has at least ten counts. This rearrangement joins TRBV20-1 to TRBJ2-1; the D is unclear. The CDR3 runs 13 residues. Germline lookup yields CDR1 DFQATT and CDR2 SNEGSKA (reference sequence). Trimming took 5 bases from V and 11 from J, leaving 19 bases between them. This CDR3 is CSAEGPRDLKQFF. DNA of the CDR3: TGCAGTGCTGAAGGCCCGCGCGACCTTAAGCAGTTCTTC.

This clonotype occurred many times. The chain employs TRBV12-3 or TRBV12-4 and TRBJ2-1; D gene ambiguous. The CDR3 spans 12 residues. V was pared by 3 bases and J by 5 bases, with 5 bases between. This CDR3 is CASSFVHNEQFF. In DNA, the CDR3 is TGTGCCAGCAGTTTCGTACACAATGAGCAGTTCTTC.

This clonotype has more than one count but fewer than ten. This may stem from a read error, because a much larger clone lies one nucleotide away. The chain couples TRBV9 to TRBJ2-5, with 14 bases fitting TRBD2. This CDR3 is built from 16 residues. J was trimmed by 5 bases and V by 3 bases; bases with no gene match: 6. Germline V gene lookup returns CDR1 SGDLS and CDR2 YYNGEE. The CDR3 bases are TGTGCCAGCAGCGATGGGACTAGCGGGAGTAGCGAGACCCAGTACTTC. It codes for CASSDGTSGSSETQYF.

This clonotype was seen at least ten times. The gene calls are TRBV4-3 and TRBJ2-5; 13 bases fit TRBD2. Trimming removed 1 base from V and 2 bases from J; junction bases left unmatched: 4. CDR1 and CDR2 from the germline V gene are LGHNA and YSLEER. The CDR3 totals 17 residues. As DNA, the CDR3 is TGCGCCAGCAGCCAAGGACTAGCGGGAGGCGTGCAAGAGACCCAGTACTTC. Amino acids: CASSQGLAGGVQETQYF.

This clonotype was seen more than once but under ten times. Germline is not matched at one junction end, which may reflect a read error. The CDR3 here is CIARGLTSGRGALWETQYF. In nucleotides, the CDR3 is TGCATTGCTAGAGGATTAACTAGCGGGAGAGGGGCACTATGGGAGACCCAGTACTTC. The chain couples TRBV20-1 to TRBJ2-5; 11 bases agree with TRBD2. Germline CDR1 reads DFQATT; CDR2 reads SNEGSKA (reference sequence). This CDR3 is 19 amino acids long.

The chain couples TRBV9 to TRBJ2-2, with TRBD1 matching 10 bases. Germline V gene sequence: CDR1 SGDLS, CDR2 YYNGEE. The V segment lost 3 bases and the J segment 7 bases; nucleotides outside the gene matches: 9. There are 16 residues in the CDR3. CDR3 loop: CASSAPGQGSGGELFF. The DNA for the CDR3 is TGTGCCAGCAGCGCCCCGGGACAGGGGAGCGGCGGGGAGCTGTTTTTT.

This clonotype came up many times. As DNA, the CDR3 is TGTGCCAGCAGCGGAAGACAGGGGCAGAACACTGAAGCTTTCTTT. Its protein product is CASSGRQGQNTEAFF. The chain is built from TRBV9 and TRBJ1-1; 8 positions agree with TRBD1. Germline trimming cut 3 bases from V and 1 base from J; bases unmatched to any gene: 5. The CDR3 length is 15 residues. CDR1 and CDR2 (germline): SGDLS, YYNGEE.

This clonotype was observed many times. The chain joins TRBV27 to TRBJ2-2, with D possibly being TRBD1 (5 bases). The CDR3 loop spans 13 amino acids. With 3 bases removed from V and 6 bases from J, the gap between germline ends came to 8 bases. CDR1 is MNHEY, CDR2 SMNVEV, per germline (reference sequence). The CDR3 DNA is TGTGCCAGCAGTTTTATAGGGGCCGGGGAGCTGTTTTTT. Its protein product is CASSFIGAGELFF.

There are many counts of this clonotype. The chain combines TRBV6-5 with TRBJ2-2; a weak D match, TRBD1 (6 bases). In germline, CDR1 is MNHEY, CDR2 SVGAGI. The CDR3 is 16 residues long. V was trimmed by 5 bases and J by 5 bases, leaving 18 bases between them. CDR3 nucleotides: TGTGCCAGCAGTAATGCTTTACAGGGCGGAACCGGGGAGCTGTTTTTT. Encoded protein: CASSNALQGGTGELFF.

This clonotype was observed many times. The genes are TRBV19 and TRBJ2-5, with a tentative D call TRBD1 (6 bases). CDR3 length: 14 amino acids. V was pared by 3 bases and J by 2 bases, with 10 bases between. The germline V gene has CDR1 LNHDA and CDR2 SQIVND (reference sequence). As DNA, the CDR3 is TGTGCCAGTAGTATGCTAGGGGGACAAGAGACCCAGTACTTC. Protein sequence: CASSMLGGQETQYF. The whole variable domain, remainder taken from reference TRBV19 and TRBJ2-5, is DGGITQSPKYLFRKEGQNVTLSCEQNLNHDAMYWYRQDPGQGLRLIYYSQIVNDFQKGDIAEGYSVSREKKESFPLTVTSAQKNPTAFYLCASSMLGGQETQYFGPGTRLLVL.

This clonotype has ten or more counts. This chain links TRBV9 with TRBJ2-2; the match to TRBD2 covers 11 bases. Germline values: CDR1 SGDLS, CDR2 YYNGEE. The CDR3 is made up of 15 amino acids. With 3 bases clipped from V and 3 bases from J, the junction kept 1 base outside the gene matches. CDR3 in DNA: TGTGCCAGCAGCGCACTAGCGGGAGACACCGGGGAGCTGTTTTTT. Translating it yields CASSALAGDTGELFF.

Only a few counts were recorded for this clonotype. The chain has TRBV11-3 and TRBJ2-1; D possibly corresponds to TRBD1 (6 bases). With 0 bases removed from V and 12 bases from J, the gap between germline ends came to 12 bases. The CDR3 loop spans 13 amino acids. CDR1 and CDR2 (germline): SGHNT, YENEEA. The CDR3 DNA reads as TGTGCCAGCAGCTTAGAGCAGGGGTTGGGGCAGTTCTTC. The encoded protein is CASSLEQGLGQFF.

In its sample, this clonotype was seen many times. The genes are TRBV29-1 and TRBJ1-1, with TRBD1 identical over 9 bases. The CDR3 contains 13 residues. V shed 0 bases and J 12 bases; nucleotides not matched to a gene: 8. The germline gives CDR1 SQVTM, CDR2 ANQGSEA. This CDR3 reads CSVEDLQGQGPFF. CDR3 bases: TGCAGCGTTGAAGATCTTCAGGGACAGGGCCCTTTCTTT.

This clonotype was detected many times. This chain connects TRBV7-6 to TRBJ2-2; no definite D call. Germline assignment: CDR1 SGHVS and CDR2 FNYEAQ. The CDR3 has 16 amino acids. V dropped 1 base and J dropped 3 bases, with 12 bases sitting between them. The CDR3 loop reads CASSLEDRADTGELFF. DNA of the CDR3: TGTGCCAGCAGCTTAGAAGATAGGGCAGACACCGGGGAGCTGTTTTTT.

This clonotype was found many times. The CDR3 region has the DNA TGCGCCAGCAGTCCATACGGGACAAACTACGAGCAGTACTTC. It codes for CASSPYGTNYEQYF. The chain is built from TRBV4-3 and TRBJ2-7; tentatively, D is TRBD1 (6 bases). Germline-derived CDR1 and CDR2 are LGHNA and YSLEER. CDR3 length: 14 amino acids. Between the trimmed V and J ends, which lost 6 bases and 3 bases, there was a span of 15 bases.

Many counts were recorded for this clonotype. V is TRBV27 and J is TRBJ2-7; TRBD2 matches at 14 bases. Germline CDR1 is MNHEY and CDR2 is SMNVEV (reference sequence). The CDR3 length is 17 residues. Trimming cost V 0 bases and J 3 bases; bases outside gene matches: 4. As DNA, the CDR3 is TGTGCCAGCAGTTTATCGGGCGGGACTAGCGGGAGCTACGAGCAGTACTTC. Translating gives CASSLSGGTSGSYEQYF.

This clonotype was seen ten or more times. This rearrangement joins TRBV19 to TRBJ2-1; 8 positions agree with TRBD1. V trimming: 0 bases; J trimming: 6 bases; junction bases outside the gene matches: 10. The V gene's germline CDR1 is LNHDA and CDR2 SQIVND (reference sequence). The CDR3 extends over 17 amino acids. The CDR3 loop reads CASSIDYTGGRGNEQFF. For the CDR3, the DNA is TGTGCCAGTAGTATAGATTATACAGGGGGAAGGGGCAATGAGCAGTTCTTC. Supplemented by reference TRBV19 and TRBJ2-1, the full variable domain reads DGGITQSPKYLFRKEGQNVTLSCEQNLNHDAMYWYRQDPGQGLRLIYYSQIVNDFQKGDIAEGYSVSREKKESFPLTVTSAQKNPTAFYLCASSIDYTGGRGNEQFFGPGTRLTVL.

This clonotype was observed at least ten times. The V gene is TRBV4-3, the J gene TRBJ2-3; 13 bases map to TRBD2. CDR1 LGHNA and CDR2 YSLEER come from the germline V gene. This CDR3 comprises 18 residues. V lost 2 bases and J lost 0; bases outside the gene matches: 5. This chain's CDR3 is CASSQTGLAGSSTDTQYF. In DNA form, the CDR3 reads TGCGCCAGCAGCCAAACGGGACTAGCGGGGTCTAGCACAGATACGCAGTATTTT.

This clonotype was found many times. The chain combines TRBV7-3 with TRBJ2-7, with 8 nucleotides matching TRBD1. The J segment lost 4 bases and the V segment lost 4 bases, leaving 6 bases of the junction unmatched. CDR1 and CDR2 from the germline V gene are SGHTA and FQGTGA. The CDR3 totals 14 residues. This CDR3 reads CASSSGQGRYEQYF. CDR3 DNA: TGTGCCAGCAGCTCCGGACAGGGCAGGTACGAGCAGTACTTC.

This clonotype was detected many times. V usage is TRBV30 and J usage is TRBJ2-7, with D hard to call. Trimming took off 4 bases at V and 2 bases at J, with 18 bases between the two ends. The CDR3 loop spans 15 amino acids. Germline V CDR1 and CDR2: GTSNPN, SVGIG (reference sequence). The DNA for the CDR3 is TGTGCCTGGACTCCCTCTGGCGCCCTAACCTACGAGCAGTACTTC. Translation gives CAWTPSGALTYEQYF.

In this sample, this clonotype turned up many times. The rearrangement uses TRBV12-3 or TRBV12-4 and TRBJ2-7; D could derive from TRBD1 or TRBD2 (5 bases each). The CDR3 loop spans 15 amino acids. Trimming removed 6 bases at V and 0 bases at J, with 15 bases between. In nucleotides, the CDR3 is TGTGCCAGCAGACCCGGGGCCTCGAGCTCCTACGAGCAGTACTTC. This encodes CASRPGASSSYEQYF.

There are many counts of this clonotype. The chain carries TRBV9 and TRBJ2-3; no clear D. Per germline, CDR1 SGDLS and CDR2 YYNGEE. The CDR3 totals 13 residues. V lost 0 bases, J lost 3 bases, and 5 bases lay in between. CDR3 protein: CASSVELTDTQYF. The CDR3 region has the DNA TGTGCCAGCAGCGTAGAATTGACAGATACGCAGTATTTT.

This clonotype was seen at least ten times. This chain connects TRBV9 to TRBJ2-1; TRBD1 matches 12 bases. The CDR3 runs 14 residues. CDR1 and CDR2 from the germline V gene are SGDLS and YYNGEE. V shed 0 bases and J 12 bases; nucleotides not matched to a gene: 4. The CDR3 sequence is CASSVVGTGGVQFF. For the CDR3, the DNA is TGTGCCAGCAGCGTAGTAGGGACAGGGGGCGTGCAGTTCTTC.

The table lists this clonotype with many counts. V is TRBV7-3 and J is TRBJ2-2; 9 bases line up with TRBD1. The CDR3 consists of 17 residues. The V segment lost 3 bases and the J segment 6 bases; nucleotides outside the gene matches: 11. Germline V gene data show CDR1 as SGHTA and CDR2 as FQGTGA. DNA for the CDR3: TGTGCCAGCAGCTTTCTTGTGGGACAGGGCGACGCCGGGGAGCTGTTTTTT. This encodes CASSFLVGQGDAGELFF.

In its sample, this clonotype was seen many times. The V and J genes are TRBV20-1 and TRBJ2-3; no firm D call. Germline CDR1 is DFQATT and CDR2 is SNEGSKA (reference sequence). The CDR3 runs 12 residues. CDR3 sequence (DNA): TGCAGCTTTACAGAAAGCACAGATACGCAGTATTTT. This gives the protein CSFTESTDTQYF.

This clonotype was observed at least ten times. The rearrangement uses TRBV6-1 and TRBJ2-3; 7 bases match TRBD1. CDR3 length equals 15 residues. Germline values: CDR1 MNHNS, CDR2 SASEGT. V was pared by 3 bases and J by 5 bases, with 8 bases of the junction left unmatched. The CDR3 sequence: CASSDRGQVVDTQYF. In DNA form, the CDR3 reads TGTGCCAGCAGTGACCGAGGACAGGTCGTAGATACGCAGTATTTT.

This clonotype was counted ten times or more. CDR3 protein: CASSPPVSGSSYNEQFF. CDR3 DNA sequence: TGTGCCAGCAGCCCGCCAGTTAGCGGGAGTTCCTACAATGAGCAGTTCTTC. The chain uses TRBV7-9 and TRBJ2-1; 9 positions match TRBD2. Per the germline V gene, CDR1 is SEHNR and CDR2 is FQNEAQ (reference sequence). The CDR3 contains 17 residues. Trimming took 5 bases from V and 1 from J; bases not matched to a gene: 9.

This clonotype was recorded many times. J is TRBJ2-1 and V is TRBV7-8; D is perhaps TRBD2 (5 bases). Germline CDR1 reads SGHVS; CDR2 reads FQNEAQ. Trimming left V 1 base short and J 8 bases short, with 18 bases between. The CDR3 runs 16 residues. For the CDR3, the DNA is TGTGCCAGCAGCTTAGGGAGAATGAGCGGACCTTATGAGCAGTTCTTC. It translates to CASSLGRMSGPYEQFF.